The 30 T cell receptor beta chains below were found in one sample sequenced in a study of T cell responses to AZD1222 COVID-19 vaccine. Method: immunoSEQ multiplex PCR; TCRdb's copy keeps in-frame clones and lacks some. The table has 120,000 or so clones, approximately 88% seen once. The source was peripheral blood, collected on day 0 of AZD1222 vaccination. The receptors were sampled from an adult in good health.

J is TRBJ2-7 and V is TRBV7-2; TRBD1 agrees at 8 bases. V lost 1 base, J lost 10 bases, and 9 bases stayed unmatched. CDR1 SGHTA and CDR2 FQGNSA come from the germline V gene. This CDR3 has 14 amino acids. The CDR3: CASSLDPTGGLQYF. The CDR3 DNA follows: TGTGCCAGCAGCTTAGATCCCACAGGGGGGCTACAGTACTTC.

The chain uses TRBV5-1 and TRBJ1-3; possibly TRBD1 for D (5 bases). Germline V gene data show CDR1 as SGHRS and CDR2 as YFSETQ. This CDR3 has 15 residues. Trimming removed 4 bases from V and 0 bases from J, with 11 bases in between. Here the CDR3 DNA reads TGCGCCAGCAGCGAGACGGGGGGCTCTGGAAACACCATATATTTT. Translating it yields CASSETGGSGNTIYF.

The V gene is TRBV5-6, the J gene TRBJ1-2, with a possible D match to TRBD1 (5 bases). Trimming stripped 4 bases from V and 5 bases from J, with 21 bases between. CDR1 and CDR2 from the germline V gene are SGHDT and YYEEEE. There are 16 residues in the CDR3. The chain's CDR3 is CASSEWDGPGGYGYTF. The CDR3 nucleotides read TGTGCCAGCAGCGAATGGGACGGGCCCGGAGGGTATGGCTACACCTTC.

The V call is TRBV19, the J call TRBJ1-2, with 7 nucleotides matching TRBD1. This CDR3 has 14 amino acids. The germline CDR1 and CDR2 sequences are LNHDA and SQIVND (reference sequence). The V gene end was trimmed by 7 bases and the J gene end by 5 bases; junction bases not matched to a gene: 10. As DNA, the CDR3 is TGTGCCAGTACCCTACCAGGGGGAGGATATGGCTACACCTTC. Encoded protein: CASTLPGGGYGYTF.

This clone was counted once. J is TRBJ2-7 and V is TRBV4-1, with 11 bases matching TRBD2. The CDR3 consists of 15 residues. V lost 4 bases to trimming and J lost 7 bases; unmatched junction nucleotides: 9. The germline gives CDR1 MGHRA, CDR2 YSYEKL. CDR3 region: CASSRTSGSFGEQYF. CDR3 DNA sequence: TGCGCCAGCAGCCGAACTAGCGGGAGCTTCGGAGAGCAGTACTTC.

The genes are TRBV7-2 and TRBJ2-5; TRBD1 is a possible D gene (6 bases). Germline CDR1 SGHTA, CDR2 FQGNSA. The CDR3 covers 14 residues. Trimming took 1 base from V and 9 from J, leaving 15 bases between them. The chain's CDR3 is CASSLVTDKGAQYF. CDR3 DNA sequence: TGTGCCAGCAGCTTAGTAACGGACAAGGGGGCCCAGTACTTC.

As for this clone: This likely comes from a read error, as the CDR3 has no conserved phenylalanine or tryptophan at its end. It is unclear where the CDR3 begins or ends on the DNA, so no DNA is shown, and the CDR3 is as TCRdb lists it. The CDR3 spells CASGRGLSFL. V and J are TRBV6-5 and TRBJ1-2. The CDR3 spans 10 amino acids, including both terminal residues. Germline CDR1 reads MNHEY; CDR2 reads SVGAGI.

This chain joins TRBV6-1 and TRBJ2-3; 10 bases agree with TRBD2. Trimming at V came to 2 bases and at J to 2 bases, leaving 4 bases not matched to a gene. This CDR3 has 16 residues. CDR1 and CDR2 (germline): MNHNS, SASEGT. The CDR3 DNA follows: TGTGCCAGCAGTGAACGGACTAGCGGAAACACAGATACGCAGTATTTT. This translates into CASSERTSGNTDTQYF.

In the case of this clone: The junction does not match germline at one end; this may be a read error. The chain joins TRBV7-2 to TRBJ1-2, with TRBD1 as a possible D gene (6 bases). Germline V CDR1 and CDR2: SGHTA, FQGNSA. There are 13 residues in the CDR3. CDR3 protein: CASSLVQGRSLAF. The CDR3 DNA follows: TGTGCCAGCAGCTTAGTACAGGGTAGAAGCCTTGCCTTC.

The gene calls are TRBV19 and TRBJ1-2; D remains unclear. Germline values: CDR1 LNHDA, CDR2 SQIVND (reference sequence). The CDR3 is 13 residues long. Trimming took off 3 bases at V and 1 base at J, with 6 bases between the two ends. CDR3 sequence (DNA): TGTGCCAGTAGTATGGGAGTTAACTATGGCTACACCTTC. Translating it yields CASSMGVNYGYTF.

The rearrangement joins TRBV7-9 to TRBJ1-1; D not certain. The CDR3 is 14 residues long. Trimming took 2 bases from V and 3 from J, leaving 10 bases between them. Germline V CDR1 and CDR2: SEHNR, FQNEAQ (reference sequence). The CDR3 here is CASSLIGSYTEAFF. CDR3 DNA sequence: TGTGCCAGCAGCTTAATTGGGTCCTACACTGAAGCTTTCTTT.

The genes are TRBV18 and TRBJ2-5; D perhaps matches TRBD1 (5 bases). The germline V gene has CDR1 KGHSH and CDR2 LQKENI. This CDR3 spans 13 amino acids. V was trimmed by 4 bases and J by 2 bases, leaving 8 bases between them. The CDR3 protein is CASSQGAQETQYF. CDR3 DNA: TGTGCCAGCTCACAAGGGGCTCAAGAGACCCAGTACTTC. Combining the CDR3 with reference TRBV18 and TRBJ2-5 gives the whole variable domain NAGVMQNPRHLVRRRGQEARLRCSPMKGHSHVYWYRQLPEEGLKFMVYLQKENIIDESGMPKERFSAEFPKEGPSILRIQQVVRGDSAAYFCASSQGAQETQYFGPGTRLLVL.

A remark on this clone: Different DNA sequences within this sample yield the same CDR3. V usage is TRBV5-1 and J usage is TRBJ1-6, with a tentative D call TRBD1 (5 bases). The CDR3 length is 14 residues. The V gene's germline CDR1 is SGHRS and CDR2 YFSETQ. Between the trimmed V and J ends, which lost 0 bases and 7 bases, there was a span of 8 bases. The CDR3 reads CASSLGQGNSPLHF. Here the CDR3 DNA reads TGCGCCAGCAGCTTGGGTCAGGGAAATTCACCCCTCCACTTT. Drawing the rest from reference TRBV5-1 and TRBJ1-6, the complete variable domain is KAGVTQTPRYLIKTRGQQVTLSCSPISGHRSVSWYQQTPGQGLQFLFEYFSETQRNKGNFPGRFSGRQFSNSRSEMNVSTLELGDSALYLCASSLGQGNSPLHFGNGTRLTVT.

This chain uses TRBV28 with TRBJ1-1; D is unclear. CDR3 length: 14 amino acids. From germline, CDR1 is MDHEN and CDR2 SYDVKM. Trimming stripped 2 bases from V and 1 base from J, with 8 bases between. CDR3 sequence: CASSLPTGNTEAFF. In DNA form, the CDR3 reads TGTGCCAGCAGTTTACCGACGGGGAACACTGAAGCTTTCTTT.

V is TRBV9 and J is TRBJ1-2; D gene unclear. From germline, CDR1 is SGDLS and CDR2 YYNGEE. The ends were cut back, 3 bases at V and 6 bases at J, with 3 bases in the middle. This CDR3 contains 10 residues. CDR3 amino acids: CASSGNGYTF. CDR3 DNA sequence: TGTGCCAGCAGCGGAAATGGCTACACCTTC.

The V call is TRBV5-8, the J call TRBJ2-1, with TRBD1 identical over 8 bases. The CDR3 totals 14 residues. Trimming took 4 bases from V and 2 from J; bases not matched to a gene: 2. The V gene's germline CDR1 is SGHTS and CDR2 YDEGEE. The CDR3 spells CASSLGQAYNEQFF. The CDR3 DNA is TGTGCCAGCAGCCTGGGACAGGCCTACAATGAGCAGTTCTTC.

This chain connects TRBV10-3 to TRBJ1-5; 12 bases line up with TRBD1. V was pared by 8 bases and J by 5 bases, with 13 bases of the junction left unmatched. The CDR3 runs to 17 residues. Germline CDR1 ENHRY, CDR2 SYGVKD. Written as DNA, the CDR3 is TGTGCCATCGCCCGAGGGACAGGGGGCGGACTTGATCAGCCCCAGCATTTT. This sequence encodes CAIARGTGGGLDQPQHF.

The chain combines TRBV5-6 with TRBJ1-2; 7 positions match TRBD1. This CDR3 has 14 residues. Germline trimming cut 3 bases from V and 4 bases from J; bases unmatched to any gene: 6. CDR1 and CDR2 from the germline V gene are SGHDT and YYEEEE. Written as DNA, the CDR3 is TGTGCCAGCAGCTCGACAGGGAGGATCTATGGCTACACCTTC. Its translation: CASSSTGRIYGYTF.

The chain carries TRBV15 and TRBJ2-1, with D perhaps TRBD2 (7 bases). V was clipped by 3 bases and J by 9 bases, with 18 bases between them. CDR3 length: 15 residues. The germline gives CDR1 LNHNV, CDR2 YYDKDF (reference sequence). The DNA of the CDR3 is TGTGCCACCAGCAGCGGGGGGCAGGGGCGGGGTGAGCAGTTCTTC. Protein sequence: CATSSGGQGRGEQFF.

J is TRBJ1-2 and V is TRBV23-1, with D uncertain. TRBV23-1 is identified as an open reading frame with a role that is uncertain. There are 14 residues in the CDR3. V lost 2 bases to trimming and J lost 4 bases, with 11 bases between them. The CDR3 coding sequence is TGCGCCAGCAGTCAAAACCCCACCCCCTATGGCTACACCTTC. Its protein is CASSQNPTPYGYTF.

The CDR3 loop reads CASSLVPGGTYEQYF. The CDR3 DNA follows: TGTGCCAGCAGCTTAGTTCCAGGGGGAACCTACGAGCAGTACTTC. The chain links TRBV7-9 to TRBJ2-7, with 7 nucleotides matching TRBD1. CDR1 is SEHNR and CDR2 is FQNEAQ in the germline V gene (reference sequence). The CDR3 spans 15 residues. Trimming cost V 1 base and J 2 bases; bases outside gene matches: 5. The full variable domain, in which reference TRBV7-9 and TRBJ2-7 provide the parts outside the CDR3, is DTGVSQNPRHKITKRGQNVTFRCDPISEHNRLYWYRQTLGQGPEFLTYFQNEAQLEKSRLLSDRFSAERPKGSFSTLEIQRTEQGDSAMYLCASSLVPGGTYEQYFGPGTRLTVT.

The genes are TRBV2 and TRBJ1-5; the D gene is possibly TRBD1 (6 bases). The CDR3 covers 16 residues. Germline V lookup: CDR1 SNHLY, CDR2 FYNNEI. The V and J ends lost 2 bases and 5 bases respectively, with 16 bases between them. This chain's CDR3 is CASSESAGAPHQPQHF. The CDR3 DNA reads TGTGCCAGCAGTGAATCGGCAGGGGCACCTCATCAGCCCCAGCATTTT.

A remark on this clone: Distinct nucleotide sequences in the sample also encode this CDR3. V is TRBV5-4 and J is TRBJ1-5; 7 bases line up with TRBD1. CDR1 is SGHNT, CDR2 YYREEE, per germline (reference sequence). This CDR3 is 14 amino acids long. Trimming took 4 bases from V and 1 from J; bases not matched to a gene: 2. CDR3 sequence (DNA): TGTGCCAGCAGCCAACAGGGGAGCAATCAGCCCCAGCATTTT. As protein: CASSQQGSNQPQHF.

The chain joins TRBV19 to TRBJ2-3, with D perhaps TRBD2 (6 bases). The CDR3 consists of 18 residues. Germline CDR1 and CDR2: LNHDA and SQIVND (reference sequence). Trimming cost V 3 bases and J 0 bases, with 19 bases left between them. This chain's CDR3 is CASSMGTQGTLSTDTQYF. In nucleotides, the CDR3 is TGTGCCAGTAGTATGGGGACTCAAGGTACCCTTAGCACAGATACGCAGTATTTT.

The CDR3: CASSLELADYNEQFF. In DNA, the CDR3 is TGTGCCAGCAGCTTAGAACTAGCGGACTACAATGAGCAGTTCTTC. The rearrangement joins TRBV7-6 to TRBJ2-1; 8 bases line up with TRBD2. After removal of 1 base from V and 3 bases from J, the junction contained 2 bases not matched to a gene. The V gene's germline CDR1 is SGHVS and CDR2 FNYEAQ. This CDR3 contains 15 residues.

The chain is built from TRBV11-3 and TRBJ2-2; TRBD2 matches 14 bases. With V trimmed by 5 bases and J by 6 bases, 2 bases remained unmatched. The CDR3 is 15 residues long. Per germline, CDR1 SGHNT and CDR2 YENEEA. For the CDR3, the DNA is TGTGCCAGCAGCCCGACTAGCGGGGGGGCCGGGGAGCTGTTTTTT. It codes for CASSPTSGGAGELFF.

V gene TRBV4-3 combines with J gene TRBJ2-5; 10 bases agree with TRBD2. This CDR3 contains 15 residues. Unmatched junction bases numbered 5, after V lost 0 bases and J lost 7 bases. CDR1 LGHNA and CDR2 YSLEER come from the germline V gene. The CDR3 spells CASSQELAGRGTQYF. The CDR3 DNA reads as TGCGCCAGCAGCCAAGAACTAGCGGGAAGAGGGACCCAGTACTTC.

The count of this clone is one. The chain joins TRBV6-2 or TRBV6-3 to TRBJ2-7; no firm D call. The germline V and J ends were trimmed by 0 bases and 2 bases, with 5 bases remaining between them. The CDR3 contains 13 residues. Germline assignment: CDR1 MNHEY and CDR2 SVGEGT. The CDR3 nucleotides read TGTGCCAGCAGTTACTCTGGGACCTACGAGCAGTACTTC. This translates into CASSYSGTYEQYF.

This chain uses TRBV18 with TRBJ2-7, with a tentative D call TRBD1 (5 bases). CDR3 length: 13 amino acids. With 5 bases removed from V and 3 bases from J, the gap between germline ends came to 11 bases. CDR1 is KGHSH, CDR2 LQKENI, per germline. The CDR3 nucleotides are TGTGCCAGCTCAAAACAGGAGCGCTACGAGCAGTACTTC. Encoded protein: CASSKQERYEQYF.

As regards this clone: At one end, the junction sequence differs from germline, possibly due to a read error. The chain couples TRBV7-3 to TRBJ1-3; possible D gene TRBD1, 5 bases. Germline-derived CDR1 and CDR2 are SGHTA and FQGTGA. The CDR3 sequence is 17 residues long. The CDR3 protein is CASSFGGSLSSGNIIYF. DNA for the CDR3: TGTGCCAGCAGCTTTGGGGGGTCCCTTAGCTCTGGAAACATCATATATTTT.